The following is a TCR beta chain sequence with its context. This specimen belongs to a study of blood T cell repertoires in COVID-19. Across the study: The United States, Italy and Spain supplied acute and convalescent COVID-19 samples. The cDNA or gDNA used as material had been derived from T cells, B-cell-depleted T cells, or PBMCs.

Clones were read by immunoSEQ multiplex PCR, and TCRdb kept only the in-frame ones, dropping some. Altogether 120,000 to 150,000 clones are present, 70% to 90% being singletons, with the ten largest covering nearly 3%. CDR1 and CDR2 from the germline V gene are SGHTA and FQGNSA. The length of the CDR3 is 16 residues. V was shortened by 7 bases and J by 7 bases, with 22 bases between the two germline ends. Source material: peripheral blood. The chain carries TRBV7-2 and TRBJ2-2; no reliable D call. This clonotype originated in a woman in her forties with active or convalescent COVID-19. CDR3 sequence (DNA): TGTGCCAGCACCCCCCGGATAGCTGCCGGTGGCGGGGAGCTGTTTTTT. Translated: CASTPRIAAGGGELFF.